Listed below are T cell receptor beta chains from one sample, sequenced in a study of T-cell memory formation after mild COVID-19. MiXCR, applied by TCRdb to the 5' RACE reads, yields one record per CDR3 protein. Of around 440,000 distinct CDR3 sequences listed, about 20% are singletons. What was sequenced was PBMCs or a T cell subset sorted from them (not recorded which). Receptors originate from an adult woman who had mild COVID-19 (a few samples of this study predate the infection). Cell type and time point are not known. CDR3s include the opening cysteine and the closing phenylalanine or tryptophan. D genes are given only for firm matches. A clone size is listed for some rows: how often the clone was seen (once, few, many), or a class if it is expanded.

v_call	d_call	clone_size	j_call	cdr3_aa	cdr3_nt
TRBV12-3/TRBV12-4	NA	few	TRBJ2-5	CASSLPYTVEETQYF	TGTGCCAGCAGTTTACCCTATACAGTGGAAGAGACCCAGTACTTC
TRBV6-5	NA	once	TRBJ2-7	CASNLKDPSWEQYF	TGTGCCAGCAACCTTAAGGACCCCTCGTGGGAGCAGTACTTC
TRBV18	TRBD1	few	TRBJ1-2	CASSSTGTGNHGYTF	TGTGCCAGCTCATCAACCGGGACAGGGAATCATGGCTACACCTTC
TRBV7-9	NA	NA	TRBJ1-2	CASSLDGLYTF	TGTGCCAGCAGCCTAGACGGCCTCTACACCTTC
TRBV29-1	TRBD1	once	TRBJ2-7	CSVVTGEREQYF	TGCAGCGTTGTAACAGGGGAACGCGAGCAGTACTTC
TRBV6-6	NA	NA	TRBJ1-1	CASSYSGAGRMNTEAFF	TGTGCCAGCAGTTACTCGGGGGCCGGAAGAATGAACACTGAAGCTTTCTTT
TRBV20-1	NA	NA	TRBJ1-1	CSASPNTEAFF	TGCAGTGCTAGCCCCAACACTGAAGCTTTCTTT
TRBV20-1	TRBD1	NA	TRBJ2-3	CSARDLRGTVSTDTQYF	TGCAGTGCTAGAGATCTTCGTGGGACAGTGAGCACAGATACGCAGTATTTT
TRBV3-1	NA	many	TRBJ1-1	CASSQATGAEAFF	TGTGCCAGCAGCCAAGCGACTGGGGCTGAAGCTTTCTTT
TRBV3-1	NA	NA	TRBJ1-2	CASSQTTRASNYGYTF	TGTGCCAGCAGCCAAACCACGAGGGCCTCGAACTATGGCTACACCTTC
TRBV18	TRBD1	few	TRBJ1-1	CASSLDRGPNTEAFF	TGTGCCAGCTCACTGGACAGGGGGCCGAACACTGAAGCTTTCTTT
TRBV20-1	TRBD1	few	TRBJ1-5	CSAREAGGSNQPQHF	TGCAGTGCTAGAGAGGCAGGGGGGTCCAATCAGCCCCAGCATTTT
TRBV6-5	TRBD2	many	TRBJ2-7	CASSYASGVSYEQYF	TGTGCCAGCAGTTACGCTAGCGGGGTCTCCTACGAGCAGTACTTC
TRBV5-1	NA	many	TRBJ2-3	CASSLARTPPDTQYF	TGCGCCAGCAGCTTGGCCCGGACACCCCCCGATACGCAGTATTTT
TRBV24-1	NA	NA	TRBJ2-5	CATSVEGETQYF	TGTGCCACCAGTGTTGAGGGAGAGACCCAGTACTTC